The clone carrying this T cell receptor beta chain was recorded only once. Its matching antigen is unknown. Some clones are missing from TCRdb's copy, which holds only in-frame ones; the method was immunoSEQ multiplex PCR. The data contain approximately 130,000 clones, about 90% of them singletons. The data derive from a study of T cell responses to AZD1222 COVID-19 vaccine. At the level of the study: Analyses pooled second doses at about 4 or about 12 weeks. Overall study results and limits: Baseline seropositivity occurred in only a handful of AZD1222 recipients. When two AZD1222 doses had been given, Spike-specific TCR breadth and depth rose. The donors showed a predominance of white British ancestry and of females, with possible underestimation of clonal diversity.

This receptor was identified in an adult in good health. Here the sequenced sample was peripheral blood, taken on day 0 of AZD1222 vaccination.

Here the CDR3 reads CASSNGANYGYTF. Written as DNA, the CDR3 is TGTGCCAGCAGTAACGGGGCTAACTATGGCTACACCTTC. This rearrangement joins TRBV6-5 to TRBJ1-2; D unresolved. Germline V CDR1 and CDR2: MNHEY, SVGAGI. The CDR3 consists of 13 residues. Deletions cut 5 bases from V and 0 bases from J, with 7 bases between.